This T cell receptor (beta chain) was recovered during a study of T cell repertoires in cytomegalovirus infection. TCRdb re-called the reads through MiXCR, storing one row per CDR3 protein. The repertoire holds approximately 500,000 distinct CDR3 sequences, with 26% as singletons. This clonotype was counted a few times. The antigen is undetermined. Study-level findings and limits: Cumulative public TCR beta family frequency identified CMV carriers with the relevant HLA.

The germline gives CDR1 SGHTA, CDR2 FQGNSA. The length of the CDR3 is 13 residues. V shed 2 bases and J shed 3 bases, with 5 bases lying between them. Sample: PBMCs. The sequence was obtained from a human donor in good health (CMV status not recorded). Some clones in this sample may be carry-over from other donors' samples. This sequence joins TRBV7-2 and TRBJ1-5; D is unclear. The CDR3 bases are TGTGCCAGCAGCTTATCGGTCAATCAGCCCCAGCATTTT. Protein product: CASSLSVNQPQHF.